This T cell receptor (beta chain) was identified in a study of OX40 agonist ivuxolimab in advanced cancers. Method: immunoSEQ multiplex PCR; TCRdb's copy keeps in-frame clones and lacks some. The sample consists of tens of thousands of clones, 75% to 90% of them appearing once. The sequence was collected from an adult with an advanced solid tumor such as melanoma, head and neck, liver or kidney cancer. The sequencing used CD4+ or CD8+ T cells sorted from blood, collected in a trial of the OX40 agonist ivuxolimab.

The CDR3 bases are TGTGCCAGCTCACCACCTGCCAGCGGGAGGGGAAACATTCAGTACTTC. As protein: CASSPPASGRGNIQYF. The rearrangement joins TRBV18 to TRBJ2-4, with TRBD2 identical over 10 bases. The CDR3 extends over 16 amino acids. Germline trimming cut 0 bases from V and 6 bases from J; bases unmatched to any gene: 5. Germline V CDR1 and CDR2: KGHSH, LQKENI.